This entry concerns a single T cell receptor beta chain. Its antigen remains undetermined. Per-nucleotide qualities are absent, and no much larger clonotype sits a single base away. The immunoSEQ Assay, a bias-controlled multiplex PCR, was used to amplify TCRbeta CDR3 regions from genomic DNA. From the authors' description of their analysis: Within the assay, amplification of reference gene primers was used to estimate how many nucleated cells each sample contained. To quantify the absolute abundance of each unique TCRbeta CDR3 rearrangement, sequence reads were collapsed and filtered. For each sample, productive Simpson clonality was calculated by taking the square root of Simpson's diversity index across productive rearrangements. This is the immuneACCESS table as TCRdb keeps it, with only in-frame sequences that have V and J called. A part of the clones is gone; compared with another copy, unresolved V genes explain less than half, and the rest is unexplained. V, J and clone size reflect that table, while D and trimming were determined from the DNA. Present in this sample are under 60,000 clones, roughly 88% of which were seen just once. The ten largest clones represent 10% to 15% of the sample.

The data were obtained in a study of blood T cell repertoires in COVID-19 (dated by TCRdb to 2019 to 2021). Some background on the complete study: Samples covering the acute and convalescent phases of COVID-19 were provided by collaborators in the United States, Italy and Spain. The sample metadata nearly always contained a de-identified subject ID, COVID-19 status, age in years and sex. The prospective study material was composed of cDNA or gDNA derived from T cells, B-cell-depleted T cells, or PBMCs. Where available, HLA class I and class II types were obtained from metadata supplied by the sample provider rather than from assay-based typing. The samples were drawn from the first 160 participants of the ongoing ImmuneRACE study and from more than 1,000 subjects provided by 6 global collaborators. Deeply sampled blood TCRbeta repertoires from subjects exposed to, actively infected with, or recovered from COVID-19 were included in the dataset. A freely available public database, intended as a resource for researchers studying the immune response to SARS-CoV-2, is where the repertoires were released. What the authors observed across the whole study: How much clinical and demographic metadata was included differed by source and by participant, and the metadata was provided uncurated.

Collaborating institutions collected whole blood in K2EDTA tubes following their own protocols. Collaborator samples were shipped for TCRbeta analysis as frozen whole blood, isolated PBMCs, or DNA extracted from either sample type. The junction shows trimming of 1 base on V and 3 bases on J, and the gene matches do not reach 5 bases of it. The CDR3, cysteine through phenylalanine, is 15 amino acids long. Kept here is only the CDR3 DNA, which spans 45 bases and is read in frame from base 1. The germline V gene specifies SGHVS as CDR1 and FNYEAQ as CDR2. This receptor was taken from a human donor with active COVID-19. The donor label of this sample is uncertain. In this chain, TRBV7-6 is recombined with TRBJ2-7, with 8 junctional bases fitting TRBD2. Sequenced input: peripheral blood. The sequenced DNA is TGTGCCAGCAGCTTAGATTCTAGCGGGTACTACGAGCAGTACTTC. This codes for CASSLDSSGYYEQYF.